The T cell receptor beta chain described here comes from a study of T cells in women clearing cervical HPV infection. Whole-study context: Control women cleared a single incident HPV16 infection within 12 months. Case blood drawn at lesion detection; control blood after infection cleared.

A remark on this clone: The read finishes 3 residues shy of the CDR3 end, and the germline J gene is used to complete it.

Each participant carried one incident cervical HPV16 infection only. The CDR3 length is 14 residues. V was clipped by 2 bases and J by 8 bases, with 13 bases between them. Germline CDR1 SGHNT, CDR2 YENEEA. Here immunoSEQ multiplex PCR was the method, and the copy in TCRdb shows in-frame clones only, minus some. In total, the table holds 22,000 or so clones. This receptor was taken from a woman between 18 and 70 years old with a cervical HPV16 infection that either progressed to CIN3+ or cleared (not recorded which). The sample was blood buffy coat. This chain links TRBV11-3 with TRBJ2-1, with a weak D call TRBD1 (6 bases). CDR3 DNA (partial): TGTGCCAGCAGCTTATATACAGGGTCGCATGAG. This codes for CASSLYTGSHE. The full CDR3 reads CASSLYTGSHEQFF.